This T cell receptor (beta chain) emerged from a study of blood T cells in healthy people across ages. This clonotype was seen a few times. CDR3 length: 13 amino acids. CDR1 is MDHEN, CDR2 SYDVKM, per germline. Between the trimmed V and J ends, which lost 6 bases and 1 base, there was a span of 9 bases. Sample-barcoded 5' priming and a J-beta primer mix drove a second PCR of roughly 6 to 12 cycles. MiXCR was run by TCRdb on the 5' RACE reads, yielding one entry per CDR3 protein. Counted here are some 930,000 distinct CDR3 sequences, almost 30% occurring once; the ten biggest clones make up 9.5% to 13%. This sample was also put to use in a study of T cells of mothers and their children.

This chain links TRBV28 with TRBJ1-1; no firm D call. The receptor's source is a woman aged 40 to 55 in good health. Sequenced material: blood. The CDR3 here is CASRNTENTEAFF. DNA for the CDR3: TGTGCCAGCAGGAACACAGAGAACACTGAAGCTTTCTTT.